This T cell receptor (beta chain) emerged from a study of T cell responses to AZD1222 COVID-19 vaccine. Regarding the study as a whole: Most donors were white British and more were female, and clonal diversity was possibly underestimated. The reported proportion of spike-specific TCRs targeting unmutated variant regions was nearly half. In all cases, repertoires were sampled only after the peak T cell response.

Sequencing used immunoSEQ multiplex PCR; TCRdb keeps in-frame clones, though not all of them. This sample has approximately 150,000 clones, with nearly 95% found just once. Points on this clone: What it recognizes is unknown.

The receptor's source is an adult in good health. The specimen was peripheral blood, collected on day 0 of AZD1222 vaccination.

DNA of the CDR3: TGTGCCAGCTCACCACCCGGCAGTATAATCCACGAGCAGTACTTC. Translation: CASSPPGSIIHEQYF. J is TRBJ2-7 and V is TRBV18; D is ambiguous. Germline lookup yields CDR1 KGHSH and CDR2 LQKENI. The CDR3 is 15 amino acids. V was shortened by 0 bases and J by 5 bases, with 14 bases between the two germline ends.